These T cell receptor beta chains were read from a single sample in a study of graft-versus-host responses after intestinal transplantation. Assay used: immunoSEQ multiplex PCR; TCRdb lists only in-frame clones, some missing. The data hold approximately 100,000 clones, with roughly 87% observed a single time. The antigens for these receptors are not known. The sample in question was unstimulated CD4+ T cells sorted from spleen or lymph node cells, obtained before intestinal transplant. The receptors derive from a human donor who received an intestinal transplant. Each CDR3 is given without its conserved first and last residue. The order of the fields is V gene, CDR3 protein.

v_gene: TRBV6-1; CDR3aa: ASSDSGGGTDTQY
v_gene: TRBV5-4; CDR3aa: ASSSSGGAGETQY
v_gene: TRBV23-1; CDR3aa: ASSQIRSQGERVRSNEKLF
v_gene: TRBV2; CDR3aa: ASSEGGNYGYT
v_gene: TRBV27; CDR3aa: ASRQWDRKETQY
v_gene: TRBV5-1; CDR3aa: ASSLAKGGLGHTGELF
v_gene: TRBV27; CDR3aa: ASSKGQGDQPQH
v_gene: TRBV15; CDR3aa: ATSRLGTIGVGEQF
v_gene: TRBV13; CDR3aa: ASSSLLAGVMETQY
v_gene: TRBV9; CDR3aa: ASSVEGQGKKF